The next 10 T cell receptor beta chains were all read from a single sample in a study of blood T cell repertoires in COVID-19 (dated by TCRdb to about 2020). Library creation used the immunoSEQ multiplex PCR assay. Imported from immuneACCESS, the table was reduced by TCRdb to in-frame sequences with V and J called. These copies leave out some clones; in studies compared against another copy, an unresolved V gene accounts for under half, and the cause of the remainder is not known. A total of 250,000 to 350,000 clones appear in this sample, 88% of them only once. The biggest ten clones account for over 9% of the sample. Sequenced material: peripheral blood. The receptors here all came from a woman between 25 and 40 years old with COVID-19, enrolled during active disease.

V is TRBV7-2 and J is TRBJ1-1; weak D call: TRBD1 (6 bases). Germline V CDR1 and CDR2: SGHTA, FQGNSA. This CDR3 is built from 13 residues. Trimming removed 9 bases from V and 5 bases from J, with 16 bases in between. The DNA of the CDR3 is TGTGCCAGTTACAGGGTGGGGTGGACTGAAGCTTTCTTT. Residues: CASYRVGWTEAFF. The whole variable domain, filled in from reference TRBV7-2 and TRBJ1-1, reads GAGVSQSPSNKVTEKGKDVELRCDPISGHTALYWYRQSLGQGLEFLIYFQGNSAPDKSGLPSDRFSAERTGGSVSTLTIQRTQQEDSAVYLCASYRVGWTEAFFGQGTRLTVV.

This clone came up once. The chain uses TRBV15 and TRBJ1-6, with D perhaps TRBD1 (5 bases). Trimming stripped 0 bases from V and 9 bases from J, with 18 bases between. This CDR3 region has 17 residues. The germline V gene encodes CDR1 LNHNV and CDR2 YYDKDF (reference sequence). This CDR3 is CATSRDLGGSSSSPLHF. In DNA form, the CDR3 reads TGTGCCACCAGCAGAGATCTTGGGGGGTCGAGCAGTTCACCCCTCCACTTT.

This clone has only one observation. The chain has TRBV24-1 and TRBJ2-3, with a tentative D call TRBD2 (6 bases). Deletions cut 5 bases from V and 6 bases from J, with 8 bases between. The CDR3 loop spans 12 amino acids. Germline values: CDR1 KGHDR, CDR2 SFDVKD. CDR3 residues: CATSGAGDTQYF. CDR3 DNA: TGTGCCACCAGTGGGGCGGGGGATACGCAGTATTTT.

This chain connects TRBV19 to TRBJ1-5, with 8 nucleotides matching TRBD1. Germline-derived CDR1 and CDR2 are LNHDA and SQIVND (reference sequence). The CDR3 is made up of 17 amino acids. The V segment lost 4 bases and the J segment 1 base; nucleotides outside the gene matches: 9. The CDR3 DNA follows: TGTGCCAGTAGTAAGCCCGCAGGGGGCCTGAGCAATCAGCCCCAGCATTTT. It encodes CASSKPAGGLSNQPQHF.

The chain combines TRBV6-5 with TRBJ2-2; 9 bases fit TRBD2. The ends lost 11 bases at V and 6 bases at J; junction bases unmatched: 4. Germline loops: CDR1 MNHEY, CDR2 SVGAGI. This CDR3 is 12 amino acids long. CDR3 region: CASRLAAGELFF. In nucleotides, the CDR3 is TGTGCCTCTCGACTAGCGGCCGGGGAGCTGTTTTTT.

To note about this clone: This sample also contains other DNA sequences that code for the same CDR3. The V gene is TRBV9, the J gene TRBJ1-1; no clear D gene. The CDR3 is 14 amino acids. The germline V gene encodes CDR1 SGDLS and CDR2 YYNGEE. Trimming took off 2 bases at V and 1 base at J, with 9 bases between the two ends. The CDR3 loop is CASSVAPSNTEAFF. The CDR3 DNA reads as TGTGCCAGCAGCGTGGCCCCCTCGAACACTGAAGCTTTCTTT.

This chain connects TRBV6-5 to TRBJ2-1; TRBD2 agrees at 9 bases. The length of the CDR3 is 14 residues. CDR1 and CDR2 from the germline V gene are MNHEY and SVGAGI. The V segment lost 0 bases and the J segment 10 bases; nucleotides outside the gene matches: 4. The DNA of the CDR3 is TGTGCCAGCAGTTACTCAGCGGGAGGTCAAGAGCAGTTCTTC. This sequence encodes CASSYSAGGQEQFF.

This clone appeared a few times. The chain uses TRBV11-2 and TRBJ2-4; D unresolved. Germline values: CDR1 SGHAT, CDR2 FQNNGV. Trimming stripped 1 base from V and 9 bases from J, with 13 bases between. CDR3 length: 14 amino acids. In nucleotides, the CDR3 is TGTGCCAGCAGCTTAGGCGGCCCTGGTGTCATTCAGTACTTC. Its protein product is CASSLGGPGVIQYF.

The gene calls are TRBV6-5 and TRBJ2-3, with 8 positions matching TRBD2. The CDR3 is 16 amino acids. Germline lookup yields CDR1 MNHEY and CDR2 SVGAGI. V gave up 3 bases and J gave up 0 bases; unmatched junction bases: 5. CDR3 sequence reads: CASSYRREASTDTQYF. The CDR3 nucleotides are TGTGCCAGCAGTTATAGGCGGGAGGCTAGCACAGATACGCAGTATTTT.

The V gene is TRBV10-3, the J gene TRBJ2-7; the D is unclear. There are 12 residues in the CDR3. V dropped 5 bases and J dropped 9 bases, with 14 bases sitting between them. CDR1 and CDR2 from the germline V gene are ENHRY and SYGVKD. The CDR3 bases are TGTGCCATCAGTCCAACTTCGTCGGGGCAGTACTTC. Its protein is CAISPTSSGQYF.